Below, 23 T cell receptor beta chains from the same sample are listed, as sequenced in a study of metastatic and nonmetastatic thyroid tumors. TCRdb reprocessed the PCR reads using MiXCR. The table lists roughly 89,000 clones, around 12% of them singletons, with about 10% in the top ten. No treatment had been given to any patient before thyroid surgery. The sample consisted of tumor tissue. Source of these receptors: a female donor with papillary thyroid cancer or a benign thyroid nodule (not recorded which). Some clones in this sample may be carry-over from other donors' samples.

This clone was seen only once. This may be a read error, as it is one base from a much larger clone. The same CDR3 is also encoded by other DNA sequences in this sample. The rearrangement joins TRBV11-2 to TRBJ2-3; TRBD2 matches 10 bases. The CDR3 covers 17 residues. Germline V gives CDR1 SGHAT, CDR2 FQNNGV. CDR3 region: CASSFLTSGSPTDTQYF. Written as DNA, the CDR3 is TGTGCCAGCAGCTTCCTGACTAGCGGGTCACCCACAGACACGCAGTATTTT.

This clone was counted a single time. A much larger clonotype is one base distant, so this may be a read error. As the CDR3 is not closed by the conserved phenylalanine or tryptophan, this likely results from a read error. Because the CDR3's place on the DNA is in doubt, the DNA is left out and the CDR3 is given as listed by TCRdb. The gene calls are TRBV7-3 and TRBJ2-5; the table calls TRBD1, which could not be checked here. Germline V gives CDR1 SGHTA, CDR2 FQGTGA. The CDR3 numbers 8 amino acids, ends counted. The CDR3 is CASSLNTG.

The V gene is TRBV7-6, the J gene TRBJ2-7; D is perhaps TRBD2 (7 bases). Trimming cost V 0 bases and J 6 bases, with 15 bases left between them. Germline V gives CDR1 SGHVS, CDR2 FNYEAQ. This CDR3 is built from 15 residues. The CDR3 is CASSLAMGGLAEQYF. The CDR3 DNA reads as TGTGCCAGCAGCTTAGCGATGGGGGGGCTGGCCGAGCAGTACTTC.

This clone was seen ten or more times. The chain links TRBV27 to TRBJ2-4, with D unresolved. With 5 bases removed from V and 1 base from J, the gap between germline ends came to 15 bases. Germline CDR1 and CDR2: MNHEY and SMNVEV (reference sequence). The length of the CDR3 is 16 residues. The CDR3 reads CASSPLLWFAKNIQYF. CDR3 nucleotide sequence: TGTGCCAGCAGTCCCCTACTCTGGTTTGCCAAAAACATTCAGTACTTC.

This clone was counted ten times or more. J is TRBJ2-3 and V is TRBV10-1; 7 bases fit TRBD2. Losses at the gene ends were 2 bases for V and 5 bases for J; bases not matched to a gene: 4. This CDR3 comprises 14 residues. Per germline, CDR1 WNHNN and CDR2 SYGVQD (reference sequence). CDR3 coding DNA: TGCGCCAGCAGTGAGGCGGGAGAAGGAGATACGCAGTATTTT. It specifies CASSEAGEGDTQYF.

The chain has TRBV5-1 and TRBJ2-7; 16 bases are a match to TRBD2. This CDR3 region has 18 residues. CDR1 and CDR2 from the germline V gene are SGHRS and YFSETQ. J was trimmed by 3 bases and V by 0 bases; bases with no gene match: 6. CDR3 DNA: TGCGCCAGCAGCTTGGCGGGACTAGCGGGAGGGAATTTCTACGAGCAGTACTTC. This encodes CASSLAGLAGGNFYEQYF.

At least ten counts were recorded for this clone. The V and J genes are TRBV7-2 and TRBJ2-5; 9 nucleotides match TRBD1. The germline V gene encodes CDR1 SGHTA and CDR2 FQGNSA. Trimming took 5 bases from V and 12 from J; bases not matched to a gene: 10. This CDR3 has 13 amino acids. Here the CDR3 reads CASSEGQGLTKYF. Here the CDR3 DNA reads TGTGCCAGCAGCGAAGGACAGGGGCTAACGAAGTACTTC.

This clone was seen only a few times. The V gene is TRBV30, the J gene TRBJ2-3; TRBD2 agrees at 7 bases. The V gene's germline CDR1 is GTSNPN and CDR2 SVGIG (reference sequence). This CDR3 comprises 15 residues. V was pared by 2 bases and J by 2 bases, with 7 bases of the junction left unmatched. The CDR3 coding sequence is TGTGCCTGGAGTCCCCGGGGAGGGACCACAGATACGCAGTATTTT. This codes for CAWSPRGGTTDTQYF.

In regard to this clone: This may be a read error: a much more frequent sequence differs by one nucleotide. The chain carries TRBV20-1 and TRBJ2-1; TRBD1 matches at 7 bases. This CDR3 has 16 residues. V lost 3 bases and J lost 7; bases outside the gene matches: 15. Germline CDR1 DFQATT, CDR2 SNEGSKA (reference sequence). The CDR3 spells CSASGLRQGLKNEQFF. The CDR3 nucleotides read TGCAGTGCTAGCGGATTGCGACAGGGTTTAAAGAATGAGCAGTTCTTC.

The sample holds many counts of this clone. J is TRBJ2-7 and V is TRBV5-1; TRBD1 matches 11 bases. The CDR3 extends over 15 amino acids. Germline V gene sequence: CDR1 SGHRS, CDR2 YFSETQ. Trimming removed 4 bases from V and 0 bases from J; junction bases left unmatched: 3. CDR3 in DNA: TGCGCCAGCAGCCCCGGGACAGGGGGCTCCTACGAGCAGTACTTC. Encoded protein: CASSPGTGGSYEQYF.

This clone came up many times. This sequence joins TRBV30 and TRBJ2-7; 7 bases map to TRBD1. This CDR3 is built from 13 residues. Losses at the gene ends were 5 bases for V and 5 bases for J; bases not matched to a gene: 9. Per the germline V gene, CDR1 is GTSNPN and CDR2 is SVGIG (reference sequence). The CDR3 coding sequence is TGTGCCTGGGTCAGGGGGTCTGGCGACGAGCAGTACTTC. It encodes CAWVRGSGDEQYF.

This clone came up a few times. This sequence may be a read error, since a much larger clone differs from it by one base. This chain connects TRBV6-1 to TRBJ2-2, with D unclear. The CDR3 consists of 14 residues. Germline V gives CDR1 MNHNS, CDR2 SASEGT. This CDR3 is CASSPGRATWELFF. The CDR3 DNA reads as TGTGCCAGCAGCCCCGGACGGGCCACCTGGGAGCTGTTTTTT.

This clone was observed many times. The chain has TRBV2 and TRBJ1-1; D is unresolved. The CDR3 runs to 13 residues. Looked up from germline, CDR1 is SNHLY and CDR2 is FYNNEI. V shed 1 base and J shed 4 bases, with 7 bases lying between them. CDR3 nucleotides: TGTGCCAGCAGTGAAGGACGGTTCACTGAAGCTTTCTTT. Protein: CASSEGRFTEAFF.

The chain carries TRBV4-2 and TRBJ2-7, with D possibly being TRBD2 (6 bases). Trimming left V 1 base short and J 4 bases short, with 14 bases between. This CDR3 comprises 15 residues. CDR1 and CDR2 from the germline V gene are LGHNA and YNFKEQ. The CDR3 sequence: CASSQGQGLGYEQYF. The CDR3 DNA reads as TGTGCCAGCAGCCAAGGTCAGGGACTGGGGTACGAGCAGTACTTC.

Points on this clone: A single base separates this from a much larger clone, so it may be a read error. The rearrangement links TRBV6-6 to TRBJ1-2; D remains ambiguous. CDR1 and CDR2 (germline): MNHNY, SVGAGI (reference sequence). V was cut by 1 base and J by 2 bases, with 5 bases left in between. This CDR3 contains 13 residues. The CDR3 DNA sequence: TGTGCCAGCAGTTACTTCCGGAACTATGGCTACACCTTC. Its protein product is CASSYFRNYGYTF.

On this clone: One end of the junction does not line up with germline, which may come from a read error. This rearrangement joins TRBV27 to TRBJ1-5; D gene ambiguous. The CDR3 has 14 amino acids. Germline V lookup: CDR1 MNHEY, CDR2 SMNVEV (reference sequence). Here the CDR3 reads CASSAGYENQTQHF. Here the CDR3 DNA reads TGTGCCAGCAGTGCAGGTTATGAAAATCAGACCCAGCATTTT.

In this sample, this clone turned up many times. This rearrangement joins TRBV18 to TRBJ2-5; 10 positions match TRBD1. The CDR3 totals 14 residues. Looked up from germline, CDR1 is KGHSH and CDR2 is LQKENI. The J segment lost 5 bases and the V segment lost 4 bases, leaving 4 bases of the junction unmatched. The CDR3 sequence is CASSLTGGSETQYF. The CDR3, as DNA: TGTGCCAGCTCACTGACAGGGGGCAGTGAGACCCAGTACTTC.

This clone came up many times. The CDR3 DNA reads TGTGCCAGCAGTGAAGACCCATGGTCTGGGGCCAACGTCCTGACTTTC. This encodes CASSEDPWSGANVLTF. The chain carries TRBV6-1 and TRBJ2-6; D is uncertain. Trimming pared 1 base from V and 1 base from J, leaving 8 bases between. The germline V gene encodes CDR1 MNHNS and CDR2 SASEGT. The CDR3 runs to 16 residues.

This clone was counted many times. Other DNA sequences in the sample encode the same CDR3. J is TRBJ2-1 and V is TRBV24-1, with 13 nucleotides matching TRBD2. The CDR3 loop spans 17 amino acids. V shed 4 bases and J 2 bases; nucleotides not matched to a gene: 4. Germline V gene sequence: CDR1 KGHDR, CDR2 SFDVKD. CDR3 amino acids: CATSDPGTSGTYNEQFF. The CDR3 nucleotides are TGTGCCACCAGTGACCCCGGGACTAGCGGGACCTACAATGAGCAGTTCTTC.

This clone has a handful of counts. This sequence may be a read error, since a much larger clone differs from it by one base. This CDR3 is also generated by other DNA sequences in the sample. V gene TRBV6-1 combines with J gene TRBJ2-3, with 7 bases lining up with TRBD1. CDR3 length: 15 residues. Germline CDR1 MNHNS, CDR2 SASEGT. CDR3 DNA sequence: TGTGCCAGCCAGGGGGAACGGAGATCTACAGATACGCAGTATTTC. It codes for CASQGERRSTDTQYF.

The sample holds many counts of this clone. J is TRBJ2-2 and V is TRBV11-1; TRBD1 agrees at 7 bases. The germline CDR1 and CDR2 sequences are SGHAT and FQDESV (reference sequence). The CDR3 covers 15 residues. V was clipped by 1 base and J by 1 base; unmatched bases: 0. CDR3 sequence (DNA): TGTGCCAGCAGCTTAGGGGACAGGAACACCGGGGAGCTGTTTTTT. It specifies CASSLGDRNTGELFF.

This clone was observed many times. The chain links TRBV11-1 to TRBJ2-3, with 10 bases matching TRBD2. CDR3 length equals 18 residues. Germline CDR1 and CDR2: SGHAT and FQDESV (reference sequence). V was clipped by 3 bases and J by 5 bases; unmatched bases: 14. The CDR3 region is CASSFATSAGGQLDTQYF. Written as DNA, the CDR3 is TGTGCCAGCAGCTTTGCAACATCAGCGGGAGGGCAGTTAGATACGCAGTATTTT.

The rearrangement links TRBV5-1 to TRBJ2-7; unclear D gene. Trimming stripped 0 bases from V and 6 bases from J, with 7 bases between. Germline CDR1 and CDR2: SGHRS and YFSETQ. The CDR3 contains 12 residues. The CDR3 sequence is CASSLVGLEQYF. The CDR3 region has the DNA TGCGCCAGCAGCTTGGTAGGGCTCGAGCAGTACTTC.